The clone carrying this T cell receptor (beta chain) was seen just once. Its antigen is unknown. The data are from a study of radiation and T cells in renal cell carcinoma. Turning to the study itself: Nephrectomy followed 15 Gy stereotactic body radiation by 4 weeks. Study observations and caveats: Without pretreatment biopsies, baseline tumor clonotype presence was undetermined. From baseline, blood top tumor clonotypes peaked at 2 weeks post-radiation.

As for time point: blood 2 weeks post-SBRT. Noted treatment: 15 Gy SBRT to primary tumor, nephrectomy 4 weeks later. Some clones are missing from TCRdb's copy, which holds only in-frame ones; the method was immunoSEQ multiplex PCR. The data show 120,000 or so clones, about 81% seen once. This TCR derives from a man between 45 and 60 years old with renal cell carcinoma. The material sequenced was blood, taken from a patient whose treatment included radiotherapy and nephrectomy.

CDR3 in amino acids: CASSRLGSVQYNEQFF. As DNA, the CDR3 is TGTGCCAGCAGCCGCCTCGGTTCGGTCCAGTACAATGAGCAGTTCTTC. The chain uses TRBV14 and TRBJ2-1; D not resolved. The germline V gene has CDR1 SGHDN and CDR2 FVKESK. The CDR3 has 16 residues. V was pared by 4 bases and J by 4 bases, with 17 bases between.